The next 10 T cell receptor beta chains were all read from a single sample in a study of blood T cell repertoires in COVID-19. The method was immunoSEQ multiplex PCR; TCRdb's version includes in-frame clones alone and lacks a portion of them. Of 140,000 or so clones detected, almost 85% appear once; the ten largest clones hold about 3.4%. The sample comprised PBMCs or T cells enriched from blood (not recorded which). The receptors were gathered from a woman aged 50 to 60 with acute COVID-19.

The chain employs TRBV4-3 and TRBJ2-7; possibly TRBD2 for D (6 bases). The CDR3 is 17 residues long. The V and J ends lost 1 base and 0 bases respectively, with 16 bases between them. Germline-derived CDR1 and CDR2 are LGHNA and YSLEER. CDR3 DNA sequence: TGCGCCAGCAGCCAAGTTTTGGTAGCGGAGGGCTCCTACGAGCAGTACTTC. As protein: CASSQVLVAEGSYEQYF.

The chain employs TRBV7-8 and TRBJ2-3, with 9 positions matching TRBD2. The V gene end was trimmed by 3 bases and the J gene end by 7 bases; junction bases not matched to a gene: 5. The germline gives CDR1 SGHVS, CDR2 FQNEAQ. The CDR3 spans 14 residues. The chain's CDR3 is CASSFRLAANTQYF. CDR3 sequence (DNA): TGTGCCAGCAGCTTCCGACTAGCGGCGAATACGCAGTATTTT.

This sequence joins TRBV30 and TRBJ1-1; D uncertain. Trimming cost V 2 bases and J 1 base, with 8 bases left between them. Germline CDR1 reads GTSNPN; CDR2 reads SVGIG (reference sequence). The CDR3 is 13 amino acids. The CDR3 loop reads CAWSKRGNTEAFF. Written as DNA, the CDR3 is TGTGCCTGGAGTAAACGGGGGAACACTGAAGCTTTCTTT.

The V gene is TRBV3-1 (or the pseudogene TRBV3-2), the J gene TRBJ1-2; D uncertain. Germline V gene lookup returns CDR1 LGHDT and CDR2 YNNKEL (reference sequence). The CDR3 runs 14 residues. The ends were cut back, 4 bases at V and 0 bases at J, with 9 bases in the middle. DNA of the CDR3: TGTGCCAGCAGCCGAGGCGAGACTAACTATGGCTACACCTTC. This gives the protein CASSRGETNYGYTF.

This rearrangement joins TRBV27 to TRBJ1-4; no clear D gene. CDR3 length: 13 amino acids. Germline loops: CDR1 MNHEY, CDR2 SMNVEV (reference sequence). Trimming pared 3 bases from V and 8 bases from J, leaving 10 bases between. The CDR3 nucleotides are TGTGCCAGCAGTTTTAAAGTCGGGGAAAAACTGTTTTTT. This codes for CASSFKVGEKLFF.

CDR3 amino acids: CASSFRGINEKLFF. The DNA for the CDR3 is TGTGCCAGCAGCTTTCGGGGGATTAATGAAAAACTGTTTTTT. The gene calls are TRBV5-6 and TRBJ1-4; D possibly corresponds to TRBD1 (5 bases). The CDR3 extends over 14 amino acids. Germline V CDR1 and CDR2: SGHDT, YYEEEE. V was trimmed by 2 bases and J by 4 bases, leaving 9 bases between them.

This chain connects TRBV7-2 to TRBJ1-3, with 12 bases fitting TRBD1. Germline-derived CDR1 and CDR2 are SGHTA and FQGNSA. V dropped 3 bases and J dropped 2; count of bases not matched to a gene: 8. The CDR3 consists of 18 residues. CDR3: CASSFSGTGGATGNTIYF. The CDR3 DNA reads TGTGCCAGCAGCTTCTCCGGGACAGGGGGCGCGACTGGAAACACCATATATTTT.

This chain joins TRBV6-2 or TRBV6-3 and TRBJ2-5, with TRBD2 matching over 11 bases. Germline V gene data show CDR1 as MNHEY and CDR2 as SVGEGT. The CDR3 totals 18 residues. V lost 2 bases to trimming and J lost 5 bases; unmatched junction nucleotides: 13. CDR3 DNA: TGTGCCAGCAGTTACCCCGCCTATAGCGGGAGGGCCGTGGAGACCCAGTACTTC. This gives the protein CASSYPAYSGRAVETQYF.

This chain joins TRBV9 and TRBJ1-1; D gene uncertain. Germline V lookup: CDR1 SGDLS, CDR2 YYNGEE. With 0 bases removed from V and 5 bases from J, the gap between germline ends came to 11 bases. The CDR3 extends over 14 amino acids. CDR3 amino acids: CASSVDLSETEAFF. Written as DNA, the CDR3 is TGTGCCAGCAGCGTAGATCTGAGTGAGACTGAAGCTTTCTTT.

V and J are TRBV19 and TRBJ2-5, with D tentatively TRBD1 (5 bases). Trimming shortened V by 0 bases and J by 5 bases, and 16 bases separated the two germline ends. CDR1 is LNHDA, CDR2 SQIVND, per germline (reference sequence). The CDR3 has 16 amino acids. DNA for the CDR3: TGTGCCAGTAGTATAGATCTCGGCAGGGTAAGGGAGACCCAGTACTTC. It encodes CASSIDLGRVRETQYF.